What follows describes a single TCR beta chain. Antigen: not known. This record comes from a study of shared clonotypes between healthy human individuals. Overall study findings and caveats: It was expected that sequencing depth would affect clonotype sharing among donors.

The V end lost 8 bases, the J end lost 4 bases, and 14 bases lay between the germline ends. This CDR3 is built from 14 residues. Germline lookup yields CDR1 SNHLY and CDR2 FYNNEI. TCRdb's copy holds only in-frame clones and misses some; the assay was immunoSEQ multiplex PCR. The table has fewer than 650,000 clones, roughly four fifths seen once. Sequenced sample: PBMCs. The TCR comes from a woman between 40 and 55 years old in good health. Some clones in this sample may be carry-over from other donors' samples. The V and J genes are TRBV2 and TRBJ1-4; the D is unclear. CDR3 coding DNA: TGTGCCAGCCGGGAGCGTGCGGGTAATGAAAAACTGTTTTTT. It encodes CASRERAGNEKLFF.